This entry is about one TCR beta chain. Its cognate antigen is unknown. TCRdb's table, derived via immunoSEQ multiplex PCR, lists solely in-frame clones and lacks some. The table includes about 130,000 clones, 75% to 90% detected once. The germline V gene has CDR1 SGHTA and CDR2 FQGNSA. V dropped 2 bases and J dropped 9; count of bases not matched to a gene: 12. This CDR3 is built from 15 residues. This specimen comes from a study of T cell responses to AZD1222 COVID-19 vaccine. General study findings and limits: Just a handful of people given AZD1222 tested seropositive at baseline. The sample set comprised mostly white British donors with more females, and clonal diversity was possibly underestimated. Repertoires were obtained solely post-peak T cell response. Spike-specific TCR breadth and depth went up after people got two AZD1222 doses.

Source: peripheral blood, taken 28 days after the second AZD1222 dose. This TCR was sampled from an adult who received the AZD1222 COVID-19 vaccine. This chain connects TRBV7-2 to TRBJ2-7; TRBD2 agrees at 8 bases. This CDR3 is CASSLFDGGASVQYF. CDR3 in DNA: TGTGCCAGCAGCTTATTCGACGGGGGGGCGAGCGTGCAGTACTTC.